The rows below give T cell receptor beta chains drawn from one sample of a study of T-cell reconstitution after alpha-beta-depleted transplantation in children. TCRdb independently ran MiXCR on the PCR reads; one entry per CDR3 protein. The table lists hundreds of thousands of distinct CDR3 sequences, more than 20% of them singletons. Sequences were derived from PBMCs, mostly from graft donor cells, sampled 360 days after TCRalphabeta/CD19-depleted stem cell transplant. These receptor sequences come from a boy in the first two years of life who had a stem cell transplant for acute myeloid leukemia, so the T cells may come from the graft donor. CDR3s include the opening cysteine and the closing phenylalanine or tryptophan. Fields, in order: clone size, V gene, J gene, D gene, CDR3 protein, CDR3 DNA. D genes are given only for firm matches. Clone size is stated in some rows and not others, as once, few, many or a class when expanded.

abundance: .
v_gene: TRBV6-2/TRBV6-3
j_gene: TRBJ1-2
d_gene: TRBD1
CDR3aa: CASSTGGGLNGYTF
CDR3nt: TGTGCCAGCAGCACAGGGGGCGGCTTGAATGGCTACACCTTC

abundance: .
v_gene: TRBV21-1
j_gene: TRBJ2-3
d_gene: .
CDR3aa: CASRSQPRGGTDTQYF
CDR3nt: TGTGCCAGCAGAAGCCAACCGCGGGGGGGCACAGATACGCAGTATTTT

abundance: .
v_gene: TRBV29-1
j_gene: TRBJ1-1
d_gene: .
CDR3aa: CSATDGGTEAFF
CDR3nt: TGCAGCGCGACGGACGGGGGAACTGAAGCTTTCTTT

abundance: many
v_gene: TRBV12-3/TRBV12-4
j_gene: TRBJ1-4
d_gene: .
CDR3aa: CASSFATVISANEKLFF
CDR3nt: TGTGCCAGCAGTTTTGCCACAGTGATTAGTGCTAATGAAAAACTGTTTTTT

abundance: .
v_gene: TRBV15
j_gene: TRBJ1-5
d_gene: .
CDR3aa: CATSRDLGVANQPQHF
CDR3nt: TGTGCCACCAGCAGAGATTTGGGGGTCGCCAATCAGCCCCAGCATTTT

abundance: many
v_gene: TRBV7-2
j_gene: TRBJ2-3
d_gene: TRBD2
CDR3aa: CASSPMAAGATDTQYF
CDR3nt: TGTGCCAGCAGCCCCATGGCAGCGGGGGCTACAGATACGCAGTATTTT

abundance: few
v_gene: TRBV25-1
j_gene: TRBJ2-5
d_gene: .
CDR3aa: CASSEITLTGRKTQYF
CDR3nt: TGTGCCAGCAGTGAAATCACGTTGACAGGGAGGAAGACCCAGTACTTC

abundance: many
v_gene: TRBV29-1
j_gene: TRBJ2-2
d_gene: TRBD1
CDR3aa: CSVGTGLNTGELFF
CDR3nt: TGCAGCGTGGGGACAGGGCTTAACACCGGGGAGCTGTTTTTT

abundance: .
v_gene: TRBV15
j_gene: TRBJ1-6
d_gene: .
CDR3aa: CATSRDLGVEPLHF
CDR3nt: TGTGCCACCAGCAGAGATCTTGGGGTAGAACCCCTCCACTTT

abundance: many
v_gene: TRBV12-3/TRBV12-4
j_gene: TRBJ2-5
d_gene: .
CDR3aa: CASSPGQETQYF
CDR3nt: TGTGCCAGCAGTCCTGGCCAAGAGACCCAGTACTTC

abundance: many
v_gene: TRBV15
j_gene: TRBJ2-3
d_gene: .
CDR3aa: CATSRDLSPRADTQYF
CDR3nt: TGTGCCACCAGCAGAGATCTTTCGCCTCGGGCAGATACGCAGTATTTT

abundance: .
v_gene: TRBV6-5
j_gene: TRBJ2-7
d_gene: .
CDR3aa: CASSYSGRASYEQYF
CDR3nt: TGTGCCAGCAGTTACTCGGGCAGGGCATCCTACGAGCAGTACTTC

abundance: few
v_gene: TRBV13
j_gene: TRBJ2-3
d_gene: TRBD2
CDR3aa: CASSFPLAERDTQYF
CDR3nt: TGTGCCAGCAGCTTTCCCCTAGCGGAGAGGGATACGCAGTATTTT

abundance: many
v_gene: TRBV12-3/TRBV12-4
j_gene: TRBJ1-1
d_gene: .
CDR3aa: CASSFARVTEAFF
CDR3nt: TGTGCCAGCAGTTTCGCCAGGGTGACTGAAGCTTTCTTT

abundance: many
v_gene: TRBV2
j_gene: TRBJ2-3
d_gene: TRBD1
CDR3aa: CAGQQGPRTDTQYF
CDR3nt: TGTGCCGGCCAACAGGGGCCCCGCACAGATACGCAGTATTTT

abundance: .
v_gene: TRBV20-1
j_gene: TRBJ1-1
d_gene: .
CDR3aa: CSAHDKNTEAFF
CDR3nt: TGCAGTGCTCACGACAAGAACACTGAAGCTTTCTTT

abundance: many
v_gene: TRBV5-1
j_gene: TRBJ2-1
d_gene: .
CDR3aa: CASSLGGYSTNEQFF
CDR3nt: TGCGCCAGCAGCTTGGGAGGGTACTCCACGAATGAGCAGTTCTTC

abundance: few
v_gene: TRBV20-1
j_gene: TRBJ2-1
d_gene: .
CDR3aa: CSAQRVTGTPYNEQFF
CDR3nt: TGCAGTGCACAACGCGTTACCGGGACGCCCTACAATGAGCAGTTCTTC

abundance: many
v_gene: TRBV5-5
j_gene: TRBJ2-3
d_gene: .
CDR3aa: CASSSTTDTQYF
CDR3nt: TGTGCCAGCAGCTCGACCACAGATACGCAGTATTTT

abundance: many
v_gene: TRBV12-3/TRBV12-4
j_gene: TRBJ2-1
d_gene: .
CDR3aa: CASSLARGAYNEQFF
CDR3nt: TGTGCCAGCAGTTTAGCTCGCGGGGCCTACAATGAGCAGTTCTTC

abundance: few
v_gene: TRBV29-1
j_gene: TRBJ1-1
d_gene: .
CDR3aa: CSVRYMNTEAFF
CDR3nt: TGCAGCGTTCGGTATATGAACACTGAAGCTTTCTTT

abundance: many
v_gene: TRBV12-3/TRBV12-4
j_gene: TRBJ2-5
d_gene: TRBD2
CDR3aa: CASSLPPQRGYQETQYF
CDR3nt: TGTGCCAGCAGTTTACCCCCCCAGCGGGGCTACCAAGAGACCCAGTACTTC

abundance: .
v_gene: TRBV5-8
j_gene: TRBJ2-2
d_gene: .
CDR3aa: CASSYRAANTGELFF
CDR3nt: TGTGCCAGCAGCTACCGGGCCGCGAACACCGGGGAGCTGTTTTTT

abundance: many
v_gene: TRBV7-2
j_gene: TRBJ2-3
d_gene: .
CDR3aa: CASSSMGSTDTQYF
CDR3nt: TGTGCCAGCAGCTCCATGGGGAGCACAGATACGCAGTATTTT

abundance: .
v_gene: TRBV20-1
j_gene: TRBJ2-2
d_gene: TRBD2
CDR3aa: CSAREGFSGGPARPGELFF
CDR3nt: TGCAGTGCTAGAGAAGGGTTTAGCGGGGGGCCCGCACGACCCGGGGAGCTGTTTTTT

abundance: few
v_gene: TRBV7-2
j_gene: TRBJ2-3
d_gene: TRBD1
CDR3aa: CASSPRTGVTDTQYF
CDR3nt: TGTGCCAGCAGCCCTCGGACAGGGGTGACAGATACGCAGTATTTT

abundance: .
v_gene: TRBV20-1
j_gene: TRBJ1-1
d_gene: .
CDR3aa: CSAQPGANTEAFF
CDR3nt: TGCAGTGCTCAGCCGGGGGCAAACACTGAAGCTTTCTTT

abundance: .
v_gene: TRBV7-2
j_gene: TRBJ1-1
d_gene: .
CDR3aa: CASRIDGTTEAFF
CDR3nt: TGTGCCAGCAGGATCGACGGTACCACTGAAGCTTTCTTT

abundance: .
v_gene: TRBV9
j_gene: TRBJ2-2
d_gene: .
CDR3aa: CASSVGGPGELFF
CDR3nt: TGTGCCAGCAGCGTAGGGGGTCCCGGGGAGCTGTTTTTT

abundance: once
v_gene: TRBV3-1
j_gene: TRBJ2-1
d_gene: .
CDR3aa: CASSQDSGDSAYNEQFF
CDR3nt: TGTGCCAGCAGCCAAGACTCGGGGGACAGTGCCTACAATGAGCAGTTCTTC

abundance: .
v_gene: TRBV7-9
j_gene: TRBJ2-1
d_gene: .
CDR3aa: CASSLAGTGKQFF
CDR3nt: TGTGCCAGCAGCTTAGCGGGGACGGGGAAGCAGTTCTTC

abundance: many
v_gene: TRBV29-1
j_gene: TRBJ1-1
d_gene: .
CDR3aa: CSVEGRRGDAEAFF
CDR3nt: TGCAGCGTTGAAGGCCGCAGGGGTGACGCTGAAGCTTTCTTT

abundance: many
v_gene: TRBV11-1
j_gene: TRBJ1-2
d_gene: .
CDR3aa: CASSLGKTGAYGYTF
CDR3nt: TGTGCCAGCAGCTTAGGAAAGACAGGCGCTTATGGCTACACCTTC

abundance: few
v_gene: TRBV20-1
j_gene: TRBJ1-1
d_gene: .
CDR3aa: CSASPRWDPEAFF
CDR3nt: TGCAGTGCTAGCCCAAGGTGGGACCCTGAAGCTTTCTTT

abundance: few
v_gene: TRBV10-2
j_gene: TRBJ1-1
d_gene: TRBD1
CDR3aa: CASSSDRGPLQAFF
CDR3nt: TGCGCCAGCAGCTCAGACAGGGGGCCCTTACAAGCTTTCTTT

abundance: few
v_gene: TRBV20-1
j_gene: TRBJ1-2
d_gene: .
CDR3aa: CSASDPVGALNYGYTF
CDR3nt: TGCAGTGCTAGCGATCCGGTGGGGGCGTTAAACTATGGCTACACCTTC

abundance: many
v_gene: TRBV29-1
j_gene: TRBJ2-3
d_gene: .
CDR3aa: CSVEDAGRGSRDTQYF
CDR3nt: TGCAGCGTTGAAGACGCCGGACGGGGGAGCCGGGATACGCAGTATTTT

abundance: few
v_gene: TRBV3-1
j_gene: TRBJ2-5
d_gene: TRBD2
CDR3aa: CASSHPLAGGRKETQYF
CDR3nt: TGTGCCAGCAGCCACCCCCTAGCGGGGGGCAGAAAAGAGACCCAGTACTTC

abundance: many
v_gene: TRBV7-6
j_gene: TRBJ2-1
d_gene: .
CDR3aa: CASSLNGGQLGYNEQFF
CDR3nt: TGTGCCAGCAGCTTAAATGGGGGTCAGCTGGGATACAATGAGCAGTTCTTC

abundance: .
v_gene: TRBV20-1
j_gene: TRBJ1-1
d_gene: TRBD1
CDR3aa: CSAHRGGLTTEAFF
CDR3nt: TGCAGTGCGCACAGGGGAGGGCTGACCACTGAAGCTTTCTTT

abundance: few
v_gene: TRBV20-1
j_gene: TRBJ2-3
d_gene: .
CDR3aa: CSAGRYSTDTQYF
CDR3nt: TGCAGTGCTGGCAGGTATAGCACAGATACGCAGTATTTT

abundance: many
v_gene: TRBV6-5
j_gene: TRBJ2-2
d_gene: .
CDR3aa: CASSLQTGNTGELFF
CDR3nt: TGTGCCAGCAGTTTGCAGACAGGGAACACCGGGGAGCTGTTTTTT

abundance: few
v_gene: TRBV7-2
j_gene: TRBJ2-1
d_gene: .
CDR3aa: CASSFTHEQFF
CDR3nt: TGTGCCAGCAGCTTTACACATGAGCAGTTCTTC

abundance: .
v_gene: TRBV7-2
j_gene: TRBJ2-1
d_gene: TRBD2
CDR3aa: CASSLMNGGGLNEQFF
CDR3nt: TGTGCCAGCAGCTTAATGAATGGCGGGGGGCTCAATGAGCAGTTCTTC

abundance: .
v_gene: TRBV25-1
j_gene: TRBJ2-7
d_gene: .
CDR3aa: CASSEVGGREHEQYF
CDR3nt: TGTGCCAGCAGTGAAGTTGGGGGCAGGGAGCACGAGCAGTACTTC

abundance: few
v_gene: TRBV7-2
j_gene: TRBJ2-7
d_gene: .
CDR3aa: CASIQDRRHWEQYF
CDR3nt: TGTGCCAGCATCCAAGACAGGAGGCACTGGGAGCAGTACTTC

abundance: .
v_gene: TRBV6-5
j_gene: TRBJ1-6
d_gene: .
CDR3aa: CASNSRESPLHF
CDR3nt: TGTGCCAGCAATTCGCGGGAATCACCCCTCCACTTT

abundance: .
v_gene: TRBV7-3
j_gene: TRBJ2-3
d_gene: TRBD2
CDR3aa: CASSFHSGGTDTQYF
CDR3nt: TGTGCCAGCAGCTTCCATTCGGGGGGTACGGATACGCAGTATTTT

abundance: .
v_gene: TRBV20-1
j_gene: TRBJ1-1
d_gene: .
CDR3aa: CSAGRRGRTNTEAFF
CDR3nt: TGCAGTGCAGGGCGTAGAGGGAGGACGAACACTGAAGCTTTCTTT

abundance: many
v_gene: TRBV6-5
j_gene: TRBJ2-5
d_gene: .
CDR3aa: CASSYSTGGPFLQETQYF
CDR3nt: TGTGCCAGCAGTTACTCAACCGGGGGGCCCTTCCTCCAAGAGACCCAGTACTTC

abundance: .
v_gene: TRBV2
j_gene: TRBJ2-1
d_gene: .
CDR3aa: CASRSQGEQFF
CDR3nt: TGTGCCAGCAGATCCCAGGGTGAGCAGTTCTTC

abundance: .
v_gene: TRBV25-1
j_gene: TRBJ2-3
d_gene: TRBD1
CDR3aa: CASSGDRSPDTQYF
CDR3nt: TGTGCCAGCAGTGGGGACAGGAGCCCAGATACGCAGTATTTT

abundance: .
v_gene: TRBV7-9
j_gene: TRBJ2-7
d_gene: .
CDR3aa: CASSLVPGHTNEQYF
CDR3nt: TGTGCCAGCAGCTTAGTGCCGGGGCATACCAACGAGCAGTACTTC

abundance: many
v_gene: TRBV21-1
j_gene: TRBJ2-7
d_gene: .
CDR3aa: CASSHSPLWHTYEQYF
CDR3nt: TGTGCCAGCAGTCATTCGCCCCTTTGGCACACCTACGAGCAGTACTTC

abundance: .
v_gene: TRBV6-5
j_gene: TRBJ1-4
d_gene: .
CDR3aa: CASRGGNEKLFF
CDR3nt: TGTGCCAGCAGAGGGGGGAATGAAAAACTGTTTTTT

abundance: once
v_gene: TRBV7-2
j_gene: TRBJ2-6
d_gene: .
CDR3aa: CASSLVSSSGANVLTF
CDR3nt: TGTGCCAGCAGCTTAGTGTCCAGCTCTGGGGCCAACGTCCTGACTTTC

abundance: few
v_gene: TRBV27
j_gene: TRBJ2-7
d_gene: .
CDR3aa: CASYSGAGNYREQYF
CDR3nt: TGTGCCAGCTATTCGGGTGCAGGGAACTACCGTGAGCAGTACTTC

abundance: .
v_gene: TRBV5-1
j_gene: TRBJ2-1
d_gene: TRBD2
CDR3aa: CASSLLLAGGSYNEQFF
CDR3nt: TGCGCCAGCAGCTTGCTACTAGCGGGGGGCTCCTACAATGAGCAGTTCTTC

abundance: few
v_gene: TRBV20-1
j_gene: TRBJ2-4
d_gene: .
CDR3aa: CSAPVGQSPNIQYF
CDR3nt: TGCAGTGCACCCGTGGGGCAGAGCCCAAACATTCAGTACTTC